Below, 30 T cell receptor beta chains from the same sample are listed, as sequenced in a study of T cells in localized non-small cell lung cancer. Profiling relied on immunoSEQ multiplex PCR, and the TCRdb table lists in-frame clones only, not all of them. Here the sample spans about 23,000 clones, 80% to 85% being singletons. This specimen consisted of PBMCs, obtained before any cancer treatment. Receptors originate from a man aged 40 to 70 with stage II lung adenocarcinoma.

This clone appeared a few times. The genes are TRBV14 and TRBJ1-2; D call uncertain. The CDR3 is made up of 14 amino acids. Germline loops: CDR1 SGHDN, CDR2 FVKESK. V was clipped by 1 base and J by 7 bases, with 13 bases between them. The CDR3 loop reads CASSQGARSSGYTF. DNA of the CDR3: TGTGCCAGCAGCCAAGGGGCGCGAAGCTCTGGCTACACCTTC.

This sequence joins TRBV28 and TRBJ1-1, with D hard to call. The CDR3 extends over 13 amino acids. The V gene's germline CDR1 is MDHEN and CDR2 SYDVKM. Trimming stripped 4 bases from V and 4 bases from J, with 10 bases between. The CDR3, as DNA: TGTGCCAGCAGTTACCCCTGGGGCACTGAAGCTTTCTTT. As protein: CASSYPWGTEAFF.

This chain uses TRBV21-1 with TRBJ1-1. TRBV21-1 is deemed a pseudogene. The CDR3 is 15 residues long. The CDR3 DNA sequence: TGTGCCAGCAGCAAAGGGAGGGAGGTTGGGACTGAAGCTTTCTTT. It translates to CASSKGREVGTEAFF.

The chain links TRBV15 to TRBJ2-3; D unresolved. CDR3 size: 16 residues. V was cut by 0 bases and J by 1 base, with 11 bases left in between. Germline CDR1 and CDR2: LNHNV and YYDKDF (reference sequence). CDR3 in DNA: TGTGCCACCAGCAGAGATTCTTCCCCGGGCACAGATACGCAGTATTTT. Its translation: CATSRDSSPGTDTQYF.

The chain has TRBV9 and TRBJ1-1; 12 bases map to TRBD1. The CDR3 totals 16 residues. CDR1 SGDLS and CDR2 YYNGEE come from the germline V gene. With V trimmed by 4 bases and J by 1 base, 5 bases remained unmatched. CDR3 coding DNA: TGTGCCAGCAGCTTGGGACAGGGGGCGGGGAACACTGAAGCTTTCTTT. This encodes CASSLGQGAGNTEAFF.

V gene TRBV5-1 combines with J gene TRBJ1-5; no reliable D call. Germline V gene data show CDR1 as SGHRS and CDR2 as YFSETQ. There are 15 residues in the CDR3. The ends were cut back, 2 bases at V and 4 bases at J, with 13 bases in the middle. CDR3: CASSFSGSGNQPQHF. The CDR3 coding sequence is TGCGCCAGCAGCTTTTCCGGTTCAGGTAATCAGCCCCAGCATTTT.

V usage is TRBV4-3 and J usage is TRBJ1-1; no reliable D call. Trimming shortened V by 1 base and J by 1 base, and 13 bases separated the two germline ends. The CDR3 length is 16 residues. Germline CDR1 LGHNA, CDR2 YSLEER. This CDR3 is CASSQGPDGRNTEAFF. DNA for the CDR3: TGCGCCAGCAGCCAAGGGCCTGATGGACGGAACACTGAAGCTTTCTTT.

V usage is TRBV2 and J usage is TRBJ2-7; D call uncertain. Per germline, CDR1 SNHLY and CDR2 FYNNEI. V lost 3 bases to trimming and J lost 1 base, with 4 bases between them. The CDR3 runs 12 residues. The DNA for the CDR3 is TGTGCCAGCAGTGAGGAGTCCTACGAGCAGTACTTC. Translation: CASSEESYEQYF.

This chain connects TRBV30 to TRBJ1-1; TRBD1 is a possible D gene (6 bases). CDR3 length: 13 amino acids. Trimming shortened V by 2 bases and J by 8 bases, and 15 bases separated the two germline ends. The germline V gene has CDR1 GTSNPN and CDR2 SVGIG (reference sequence). The CDR3, as DNA: TGTGCCTGGAGTATGGGGCAGGGGCGAGAAGCTTTCTTT. It yields the protein CAWSMGQGREAFF.

The chain is built from TRBV25-1 and TRBJ1-2; D unresolved. V was pared by 3 bases and J by 0 bases, with 8 bases between. The CDR3 length is 14 residues. Germline-derived CDR1 and CDR2 are MGHDK and SYGVNS. CDR3 nucleotide sequence: TGTGCCAGCAGTGAGGCCGGATCTAACTATGGCTACACCTTC. Translation: CASSEAGSNYGYTF.

This rearrangement joins TRBV29-1 to TRBJ1-1, with 8 nucleotides matching TRBD1. The CDR3 has 12 residues. CDR1 SQVTM and CDR2 ANQGSEA come from the germline V gene. CDR3 nucleotides: TGCAACAGGGGGGAAGAGAACACTGAAGCTTTCTTT. Its protein product is CNRGEENTEAFF.

The chain carries TRBV19 and TRBJ1-2; 7 nucleotides agree with TRBD1. J was trimmed by 3 bases and V by 6 bases; bases with no gene match: 7. CDR1 LNHDA and CDR2 SQIVND come from the germline V gene (reference sequence). This CDR3 has 14 amino acids. The CDR3 nucleotides are TGTGCCAGTAGCCAACAGGGGAAAGACTATGGCTACACCTTC. This codes for CASSQQGKDYGYTF. Together with reference TRBV19 and TRBJ1-2, the CDR3 gives the full variable domain: DGGITQSPKYLFRKEGQNVTLSCEQNLNHDAMYWYRQDPGQGLRLIYYSQIVNDFQKGDIAEGYSVSREKKESFPLTVTSAQKNPTAFYLCASSQQGKDYGYTFGSGTRLTVV.

The chain recombines TRBV28 with TRBJ1-2; D ambiguous. The CDR3 runs to 16 residues. CDR1 and CDR2 from the germline V gene are MDHEN and SYDVKM. Trimming left V 3 bases short and J 3 bases short, with 17 bases between. In nucleotides, the CDR3 is TGTGCCAGCAGTTTGATTCTCGGAGTAGTAGACTATGGCTACACCTTC. As protein: CASSLILGVVDYGYTF.

The rearrangement uses TRBV9 and TRBJ2-3; D is unresolved. V was pared by 0 bases and J by 2 bases, with 13 bases between. CDR3 length equals 16 residues. The germline V gene has CDR1 SGDLS and CDR2 YYNGEE. CDR3 DNA: TGTGCCAGCAGCGTAGAGGACCTGGGGAACACAGATACGCAGTATTTT. Its protein is CASSVEDLGNTDTQYF.

Written as DNA, the CDR3 is TGTGCCAGCTCACCACCAAGACAGGGCCCCAATGAGCAGTTCTTC. Its translation is CASSPPRQGPNEQFF. The V gene is TRBV18, the J gene TRBJ2-1, with 7 bases fitting TRBD1. V lost 0 bases, J lost 6 bases, and 5 bases stayed unmatched. The CDR3 is 15 amino acids. Germline V gene lookup returns CDR1 KGHSH and CDR2 LQKENI.

The rearrangement uses TRBV2 and TRBJ2-6, with D perhaps given as TRBD1 or TRBD2 (5 bases each). Trimming left V 2 bases short and J 1 base short, with 6 bases between. This CDR3 spans 15 amino acids. The germline CDR1 and CDR2 sequences are SNHLY and FYNNEI. CDR3 region: CASSEWGSGANVLTF. CDR3 nucleotides: TGTGCCAGCAGTGAATGGGGGTCTGGGGCCAACGTCCTGACTTTC.

The V call is TRBV6-5, the J call TRBJ1-2; D uncertain. The length of the CDR3 is 15 residues. The germline V and J ends were trimmed by 6 bases and 3 bases, with 17 bases remaining between them. CDR1 and CDR2 from the germline V gene are MNHEY and SVGAGI. CDR3 nucleotide sequence: TGTGCCAGCAGACCCCCGGGATCGGTACACTATGGCTACACCTTC. Its protein product is CASRPPGSVHYGYTF.

V and J are TRBV10-3 and TRBJ2-1; 12 bases match TRBD2. The trim removed 6 bases at V and 3 bases at J, leaving 3 bases unmatched. Germline V gives CDR1 ENHRY, CDR2 SYGVKD. This CDR3 is built from 15 residues. The CDR3 DNA follows: TGTGCCATCAGCGAACTAGCGGGGGGCTACAATGAGCAGTTCTTC. Amino acids: CAISELAGGYNEQFF.

The rearrangement links TRBV19 to TRBJ1-1; possible D gene TRBD1, 6 bases. V was shortened by 7 bases and J by 4 bases, with 13 bases between the two germline ends. In germline, CDR1 is LNHDA, CDR2 SQIVND (reference sequence). This CDR3 is built from 13 residues. The CDR3 DNA follows: TGTGCCAGTAAGGTTGGGGGCCCCACTGAAGCTTTCTTT. Translation: CASKVGGPTEAFF.

The chain recombines TRBV19 with TRBJ2-5; TRBD1 matches 8 bases. J lost 5 bases, V lost 5 bases, and 7 bases had no gene match. Germline CDR1 is LNHDA and CDR2 is SQIVND (reference sequence). The CDR3 runs 14 residues. Written as DNA, the CDR3 is TGTGCCAGTAGTCCGGGACAGGCCCAGGAGACCCAGTACTTC. Protein sequence: CASSPGQAQETQYF.

This sequence joins TRBV2 and TRBJ2-6; D uncertain. Deletions cut 4 bases from V and 0 bases from J, with 16 bases between. The CDR3 is made up of 18 amino acids. In germline, CDR1 is SNHLY, CDR2 FYNNEI. The CDR3 nucleotides read TGTGCCAGCAGTGGCCGATCCAGGTACCTCTCTGGGGCCAACGTCCTGACTTTC. It yields the protein CASSGRSRYLSGANVLTF.

This chain links TRBV19 with TRBJ2-1; a weak D match, TRBD2 (7 bases). This CDR3 has 14 amino acids. The V gene lost 10 bases and the J gene lost 7 bases, with 20 bases spanning the gap. CDR1 is LNHDA, CDR2 SQIVND, per germline (reference sequence). CDR3 sequence reads: CATQRGGGRNEQFF. DNA of the CDR3: TGTGCCACCCAAAGGGGGGGAGGGAGGAATGAGCAGTTCTTC.

V is TRBV5-4 and J is TRBJ2-1; 8 positions match TRBD2. Looked up from germline, CDR1 is SGHNT and CDR2 is YYREEE (reference sequence). With V trimmed by 5 bases and J by 7 bases, 8 bases remained unmatched. The length of the CDR3 is 14 residues. This chain's CDR3 is CASSGDGGRNEQFF. The CDR3 DNA follows: TGTGCCAGCAGTGGGGATGGCGGGAGGAATGAGCAGTTCTTC.

The V call is TRBV11-3, the J call TRBJ2-2, with 11 bases fitting TRBD2. Per germline, CDR1 SGHNT and CDR2 YENEEA. Trimming cost V 5 bases and J 7 bases; bases outside gene matches: 9. The CDR3 has 16 residues. CDR3 sequence reads: CASSATSGNLVGELFF. DNA of the CDR3: TGTGCCAGCAGCGCGACTAGCGGGAATCTTGTCGGGGAGCTGTTTTTT.

The V and J genes are TRBV2 and TRBJ1-4; 8 bases are shared with TRBD1. Germline values: CDR1 SNHLY, CDR2 FYNNEI. V lost 5 bases, J lost 5 bases, and 4 bases stayed unmatched. The CDR3 is made up of 14 amino acids. The CDR3: CASSWDRLNEKLFF. The CDR3, as DNA: TGTGCCAGCAGTTGGGACAGGCTGAATGAAAAACTGTTTTTT.

The chain combines TRBV4-2 with TRBJ1-1, with D perhaps TRBD1 (5 bases). Trimming left V 1 base short and J 2 bases short, with 17 bases between. CDR1 and CDR2 from the germline V gene are LGHNA and YNFKEQ. CDR3 length equals 17 residues. The CDR3 protein is CASSQGAGGGPNTEAFF. CDR3 DNA: TGTGCCAGCAGCCAAGGAGCTGGGGGGGGACCAAACACTGAAGCTTTCTTT.

This chain links TRBV12-5 with TRBJ1-5, with TRBD1 identical over 9 bases. The CDR3 totals 15 residues. With V trimmed by 5 bases and J by 7 bases, 9 bases remained unmatched. Germline CDR1 and CDR2: LGHNT and FRNRAP. The CDR3, as DNA: TGTGCTAGTGGTCAATGGGACAGGGCGGGCCAGCCCCAGCATTTT. Translated, it gives CASGQWDRAGQPQHF.

This clone has just a few counts. The chain carries TRBV11-3 and TRBJ2-7; perhaps TRBD1 as D (5 bases). Trimming shortened V by 4 bases and J by 9 bases, and 13 bases separated the two germline ends. In germline, CDR1 is SGHNT, CDR2 YENEEA. The CDR3 totals 12 residues. The CDR3 sequence is CASSSAGSGQYF. As DNA, the CDR3 is TGTGCCAGCAGCTCTGCAGGGTCAGGGCAGTACTTC.

The chain is built from TRBV11-2 and TRBJ1-2, with D possibly TRBD1 on 6 matching bases. Looked up from germline, CDR1 is SGHAT and CDR2 is FQNNGV. V lost 0 bases and J lost 3, with 26 bases in between. The CDR3 spans 20 residues. The CDR3 loop reads CASSLEGAQGSWVFYYGYTF. The CDR3 DNA reads TGTGCCAGCAGCTTAGAAGGGGCACAGGGTTCCTGGGTTTTTTACTATGGCTACACCTTC.

The V gene is TRBV7-2, the J gene TRBJ1-5, with a tentative D call TRBD1 (5 bases). V shed 1 base and J shed 6 bases, with 13 bases lying between them. CDR3 length: 15 amino acids. The germline V gene has CDR1 SGHTA and CDR2 FQGNSA. The CDR3 sequence: CASSLESLGTQPQHF. The CDR3 coding sequence is TGTGCCAGCAGCTTAGAGAGTTTGGGGACTCAGCCCCAGCATTTT.